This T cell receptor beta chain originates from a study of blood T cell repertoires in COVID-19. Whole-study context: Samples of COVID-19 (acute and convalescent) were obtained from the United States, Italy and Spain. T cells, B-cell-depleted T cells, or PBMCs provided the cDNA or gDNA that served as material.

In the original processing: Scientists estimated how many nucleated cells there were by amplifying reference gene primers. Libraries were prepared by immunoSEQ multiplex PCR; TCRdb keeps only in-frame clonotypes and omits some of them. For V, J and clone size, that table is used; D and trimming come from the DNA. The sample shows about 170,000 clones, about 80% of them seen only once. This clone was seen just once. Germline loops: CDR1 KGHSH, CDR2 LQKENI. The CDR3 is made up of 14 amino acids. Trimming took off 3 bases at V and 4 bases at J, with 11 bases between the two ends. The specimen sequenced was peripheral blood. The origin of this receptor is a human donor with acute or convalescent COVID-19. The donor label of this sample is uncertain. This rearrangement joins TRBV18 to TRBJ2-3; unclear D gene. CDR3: CASSPQIPPDTQYF. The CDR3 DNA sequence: TGTGCCAGCTCACCTCAGATCCCCCCAGATACGCAGTATTTT.